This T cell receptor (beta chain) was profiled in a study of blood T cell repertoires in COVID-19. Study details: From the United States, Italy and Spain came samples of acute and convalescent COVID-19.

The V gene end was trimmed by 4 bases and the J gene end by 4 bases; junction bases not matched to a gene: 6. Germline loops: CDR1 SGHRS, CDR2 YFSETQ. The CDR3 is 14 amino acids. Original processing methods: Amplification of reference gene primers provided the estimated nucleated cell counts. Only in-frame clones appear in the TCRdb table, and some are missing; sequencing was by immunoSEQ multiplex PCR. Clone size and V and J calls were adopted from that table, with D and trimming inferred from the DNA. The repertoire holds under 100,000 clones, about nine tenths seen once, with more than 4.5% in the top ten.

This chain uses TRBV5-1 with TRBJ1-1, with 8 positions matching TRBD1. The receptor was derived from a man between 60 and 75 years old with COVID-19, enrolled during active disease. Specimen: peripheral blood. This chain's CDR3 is CASSGRTGITEAFF. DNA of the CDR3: TGCGCCAGCAGCGGCCGGACAGGGATCACTGAAGCTTTCTTT.